This T cell receptor beta chain was sequenced during a study of OX40 agonist ivuxolimab in advanced cancers. Study summary: Partial responses were recorded for three patients, including one with hepatocellular carcinoma and two with cutaneous melanoma.

The table came from immunoSEQ multiplex PCR; TCRdb's copy has only in-frame clones and leaves some out. Here the sample spans about 75,000 clones, roughly 81% being singletons. The trim removed 1 base at V and 0 bases at J, leaving 3 bases unmatched. Germline assignment: CDR1 SNHLY and CDR2 FYNNEI. The CDR3 totals 16 residues. At cycle 4 day 1, cycle 7 day 1, and baseline, blood was sampled. This TCR came from an adult with an advanced solid tumor such as melanoma, head and neck, liver or kidney cancer. This sequence joins TRBV2 and TRBJ2-4; 7 bases match TRBD1. Sequenced here: CD4+ or CD8+ T cells sorted from blood, sampled in a trial of the OX40 agonist ivuxolimab. The CDR3 nucleotides are TGTGCCAGCAGTGAAGGGGACAGACTAGCCAAAAACATTCAGTACTTC. It encodes CASSEGDRLAKNIQYF.